The 32 T cell receptor beta chains listed next were all sequenced from one sample in a study of CD8 T cells in Susac syndrome. A quantity of about 0.45 to 1 ug RNA underwent reverse transcription using random hexamers. TCRdb re-called the immunoSEQ multiplex PCR reads with MiXCR, one entry per CDR3 protein. The profile shows more than 200,000 distinct CDR3 sequences, over 85% of them singletons. Input material: CD4+ T cells from PBMCs. All receptors derive from a human donor with multiple sclerosis.

This sequence joins TRBV10-1 and TRBJ2-7; D might be TRBD2 (6 bases). The CDR3 is 16 residues long. Trimming removed 6 bases from V and 0 bases from J, with 18 bases in between. Germline values: CDR1 WNHNN, CDR2 SYGVQD (reference sequence). The CDR3 spells CASSDLGRESSYEQYV. DNA of the CDR3: TGCGCCAGCAGCGACTTGGGGCGGGAAAGCTCCTACGAGCAGTACGTC.

The rearrangement links TRBV5-6 to TRBJ2-5, with D tentatively TRBD1 (5 bases). Germline loops: CDR1 SGHDT, CDR2 YYEEEE. The CDR3 covers 14 residues. V was pared by 2 bases and J by 1 base, with 9 bases between. CDR3 in amino acids: CASSFTGTQETQYF. Written as DNA, the CDR3 is TGTGCCAGCAGCTTCACAGGCACCCAAGAGACCCAGTACTTC.

The rearrangement joins TRBV7-9 to TRBJ2-1, with D perhaps being TRBD1 or TRBD2 (5 bases each). Germline V gene lookup returns CDR1 SEHNR and CDR2 FQNEAQ (reference sequence). V lost 5 bases, J lost 3 bases, and 14 bases lay in between. The CDR3 is made up of 15 amino acids. The CDR3 bases are TGTGCCAGCAGCCTCGGACTCACAGGCTACAATGAGCAGTTCTTC. It encodes CASSLGLTGYNEQFF.

V and J are TRBV9 and TRBJ2-3, with D perhaps TRBD2 (6 bases). CDR3 length: 19 residues. The germline V gene encodes CDR1 SGDLS and CDR2 YYNGEE. Trimming took off 0 bases at V and 3 bases at J, with 23 bases between the two ends. CDR3 in amino acids: CASSVGPSGTGVLTDTQYF. CDR3 DNA: TGTGCCAGCAGCGTAGGCCCCTCTGGGACTGGGGTATTAACAGATACGCAGTATTTT.

This clonotype was recorded only once. The chain uses TRBV20-1 and TRBJ2-7, with D tentatively TRBD1 (6 bases). With 5 bases removed from V and 7 bases from J, the gap between germline ends came to 15 bases. Looked up from germline, CDR1 is DFQATT and CDR2 is SNEGSKA (reference sequence). This CDR3 region has 12 residues. The CDR3 region has the DNA TGCAGTGCTGAGGGACACCTCTGGGAGCAGTACTTC. This codes for CSAEGHLWEQYF.

This rearrangement joins TRBV12-3 or TRBV12-4 to TRBJ2-1; D call uncertain. The V gene lost 1 base and the J gene lost 9 bases, with 10 bases spanning the gap. The CDR3 has 13 residues. CDR3 bases: TGTGCCAGCAGTTTAGGGACCTCGTTTGAGCAGTTCTTC. This gives the protein CASSLGTSFEQFF.

This clonotype was seen just once. The V call is TRBV28, the J call TRBJ2-3; 7 bases are shared with TRBD2. CDR1 and CDR2 (germline): MDHEN, SYDVKM. The V and J ends lost 4 bases and 8 bases, in that order; junction bases with no gene match: 12. The CDR3 runs to 15 residues. The chain's CDR3 is CASSSSGRRGGTQYF. In DNA form, the CDR3 reads TGTGCCAGCAGTTCATCCGGGAGGAGGGGAGGTACGCAGTATTTT.

J is TRBJ2-5 and V is TRBV14; D uncertain. Germline V gene sequence: CDR1 SGHDN, CDR2 FVKESK. The CDR3 covers 15 residues. V dropped 5 bases and J dropped 1 base, with 14 bases sitting between them. CDR3 bases: TGTGCCAGCAGCTCCCGGCTAGAGAGCCAAGAGACCCAGTACTTC. Protein sequence: CASSSRLESQETQYF.

V gene TRBV5-1 combines with J gene TRBJ1-4; no clear D. Per germline, CDR1 SGHRS and CDR2 YFSETQ. The CDR3 sequence is 14 residues long. V gave up 2 bases and J gave up 4 bases, with 9 bases separating them. DNA for the CDR3: TGCGCCAGCAGCTTCGGGGTAATTAATGAAAAACTGTTTTTT. It codes for CASSFGVINEKLFF.

The chain recombines TRBV27 with TRBJ1-2; TRBD1 matches at 8 bases. Germline V gene lookup returns CDR1 MNHEY and CDR2 SMNVEV (reference sequence). Germline trimming cut 2 bases from V and 8 bases from J; bases unmatched to any gene: 4. The CDR3 spans 13 residues. CDR3 residues: CASSLPDREGYTF. DNA of the CDR3: TGTGCCAGCAGTTTACCGGACAGGGAGGGCTACACCTTC.

This chain uses TRBV11-2 with TRBJ2-1; D gene unclear. The CDR3 spans 13 residues. Germline V gives CDR1 SGHAT, CDR2 FQNNGV. V lost 3 bases to trimming and J lost 1 base, with 4 bases between them. CDR3 in amino acids: CASSFVSYNEQFF. The CDR3 nucleotides read TGTGCCAGCAGCTTTGTGTCCTACAATGAGCAGTTCTTC.

The rearrangement links TRBV29-1 to TRBJ1-2, with 7 bases lining up with TRBD1. The V segment lost 5 bases and the J segment 4 bases; nucleotides outside the gene matches: 7. The CDR3 is 13 amino acids. Germline V gene sequence: CDR1 SQVTM, CDR2 ANQGSEA. The CDR3 DNA follows: TGCAGCGTTTGGACAGGAGGGGGCTATGGCTACACCTTC. As protein: CSVWTGGGYGYTF.

The CDR3 nucleotides are TGTGCCAGCTCACCAGATTCCAAAGATCAGCCCCAGCATTTT. Translating gives CASSPDSKDQPQHF. This chain connects TRBV18 to TRBJ1-5; unclear D gene. The CDR3 extends over 14 amino acids. Trimming took 2 bases from V and 5 from J, leaving 10 bases between them. In germline, CDR1 is KGHSH, CDR2 LQKENI.

The CDR3 nucleotides read TGTGCCAGCAGAAGGATGGGGGGCGGGGAGCTGTTTTTT. It encodes CASRRMGGGELFF. The V call is TRBV27, the J call TRBJ2-2; tentatively, D is TRBD2 (6 bases). The CDR3 runs to 13 residues. Trimming shortened V by 6 bases and J by 7 bases, and 12 bases separated the two germline ends. Germline CDR1 and CDR2: MNHEY and SMNVEV (reference sequence).

The CDR3 loop reads CSARESGSGQETQYF. In nucleotides, the CDR3 is TGCAGTGCTAGGGAAAGCGGGAGTGGCCAAGAGACCCAGTACTTC. The V and J genes are TRBV20-1 and TRBJ2-5; 8 bases line up with TRBD2. This CDR3 is 15 amino acids long. From germline, CDR1 is DFQATT and CDR2 SNEGSKA (reference sequence). V gave up 3 bases and J gave up 1 base; unmatched junction bases: 7.

The chain combines TRBV19 with TRBJ2-6, with TRBD1 matching 9 bases. This CDR3 has 18 amino acids. CDR1 and CDR2 (germline): LNHDA, SQIVND (reference sequence). J gave up 2 bases and V 5 bases, and 10 bases lay outside the gene matches. CDR3 sequence (DNA): TGTGCCAGTAGTCCCAGGGACAGGGTCTTTACTGGGGCCAACGTCCTGACTTTC. This sequence encodes CASSPRDRVFTGANVLTF. Filled out from reference TRBV19 and TRBJ2-6, the complete variable domain reads DGGITQSPKYLFRKEGQNVTLSCEQNLNHDAMYWYRQDPGQGLRLIYYSQIVNDFQKGDIAEGYSVSREKKESFPLTVTSAQKNPTAFYLCASSPRDRVFTGANVLTFGAGSRLTVL.

The chain recombines TRBV20-1 with TRBJ2-5; a weak D match, TRBD1 (5 bases). The V end was cut by 5 bases, the J end by 0 bases, with 10 bases between. This CDR3 is 13 amino acids long. CDR1 and CDR2 from the germline V gene are DFQATT and SNEGSKA (reference sequence). The CDR3 is CSARPGYQETQYF. CDR3 nucleotides: TGCAGTGCTCGCCCAGGGTACCAAGAGACCCAGTACTTC.

This rearrangement joins TRBV7-2 to TRBJ1-5; D is unresolved. Trimming took off 5 bases at V and 1 base at J, with 12 bases between the two ends. Germline V gene sequence: CDR1 SGHTA, CDR2 FQGNSA. The CDR3 has 15 amino acids. CDR3 DNA sequence: TGTGCCAGCAGCCTCCGGCCCAGAAGCAATCAGCCCCAGCATTTT. It yields the protein CASSLRPRSNQPQHF.

J is TRBJ2-6 and V is TRBV20-1; 7 bases agree with TRBD1. The germline V gene has CDR1 DFQATT and CDR2 SNEGSKA (reference sequence). With 6 bases clipped from V and 0 bases from J, the junction kept 11 bases outside the gene matches. The CDR3 covers 17 residues. The CDR3 DNA is TGCAGTGCGACTCCGGGACAGCTATTCTCTGGGGCCAACGTCCTGACTTTC. This translates into CSATPGQLFSGANVLTF.

The chain links TRBV29-1 to TRBJ2-7; possibly TRBD1 or TRBD2 for D (6 bases each). This CDR3 is 15 amino acids long. Germline CDR1 is SQVTM and CDR2 is ANQGSEA. V lost 4 bases and J lost 0, with 16 bases in between. The CDR3 DNA sequence: TGCAGCGTTGGGGGGGCCAGGACATACTCCTACGAGCAGTACTTC. Translation gives CSVGGARTYSYEQYF.

The chain links TRBV6-4 to TRBJ1-2, with D maybe TRBD1 (6 bases). The V and J ends lost 2 bases and 14 bases respectively, with 15 bases between them. Germline lookup yields CDR1 MRHNA and CDR2 SNTAGT. The CDR3 is made up of 12 amino acids. The DNA of the CDR3 is TGTGCCAGCAGTGACCGGCAGGGGAAGAAAACCTTC. It translates to CASSDRQGKKTF.

This chain connects TRBV7-9 to TRBJ2-1; D may be TRBD1 (7 bases). Germline V gene data show CDR1 as SEHNR and CDR2 as FQNEAQ (reference sequence). The CDR3 consists of 16 residues. V was clipped by 4 bases and J by 4 bases, with 17 bases between them. Here the CDR3 reads CASSYAQGGTYNEQFF. The CDR3 bases are TGTGCCAGCAGCTATGCTCAGGGGGGAACATACAATGAGCAGTTCTTC.

This clonotype was seen only a few times. The V and J genes are TRBV6-1 and TRBJ2-1; the D gene could be TRBD1 or TRBD2 (6 bases each). Trimming shortened V by 8 bases and J by 5 bases, and 10 bases separated the two germline ends. This CDR3 spans 12 amino acids. Germline-derived CDR1 and CDR2 are MNHNS and SASEGT. DNA for the CDR3: TGTGCCAGCGGAGGGGGGAACAATGAGCAGTTCTTC. This codes for CASGGGNNEQFF.

The genes are TRBV30 and TRBJ2-7; the match to TRBD2 covers 7 bases. This CDR3 region has 14 residues. Germline-derived CDR1 and CDR2 are GTSNPN and SVGIG (reference sequence). V lost 6 bases and J lost 2; bases outside the gene matches: 10. This CDR3 is CACGGWQATYEQYF. CDR3 in DNA: TGTGCCTGCGGGGGGTGGCAGGCTACCTACGAGCAGTACTTC. The full variable domain, in which reference TRBV30 and TRBJ2-7 provide the parts outside the CDR3, is SQTIHQWPATLVQPVGSPLSLECTVEGTSNPNLYWYRQAAGRGLQLLFYSVGIGQISSEVPQNLSASRPQDRQFILSSKKLLLSDSGFYLCACGGWQATYEQYFGPGTRLTVT.

The chain uses TRBV5-1 and TRBJ1-6, with 7 bases lining up with TRBD1. The V segment lost 4 bases and the J segment 6 bases; nucleotides outside the gene matches: 4. CDR3 size: 14 residues. Germline CDR1 SGHRS, CDR2 YFSETQ. The CDR3: CASSLGQANSPLHF. Here the CDR3 DNA reads TGCGCCAGCAGCCTCGGACAGGCTAATTCACCCCTCCACTTT. The full variable domain, rest sourced from reference TRBV5-1 and TRBJ1-6, is KAGVTQTPRYLIKTRGQQVTLSCSPISGHRSVSWYQQTPGQGLQFLFEYFSETQRNKGNFPGRFSGRQFSNSRSEMNVSTLELGDSALYLCASSLGQANSPLHFGNGTRLTVT.

V usage is TRBV4-1 and J usage is TRBJ2-2, with D unresolved. V dropped 3 bases and J dropped 7 bases, with 9 bases sitting between them. The CDR3 is 13 residues long. In germline, CDR1 is MGHRA, CDR2 YSYEKL. Here the CDR3 DNA reads TGCGCCAGCAGCCATATAGCAGACGGGGAGCTGTTTTTT. It yields the protein CASSHIADGELFF.

This chain uses TRBV28 with TRBJ1-2; D perhaps matches TRBD1 (6 bases). Germline CDR1 and CDR2: MDHEN and SYDVKM. CDR3 length: 15 residues. Trimming removed 6 bases at V and 2 bases at J, with 16 bases between. CDR3 sequence reads: CASRIRDNSNYGYTF. In DNA, the CDR3 is TGTGCCAGCAGAATAAGGGACAATTCAAACTATGGCTACACCTTC.

V and J are TRBV29-1 and TRBJ1-1, with D possibly being TRBD1 (5 bases). V was cut by 5 bases and J by 0 bases, with 10 bases left in between. Per germline, CDR1 SQVTM and CDR2 ANQGSEA. The CDR3 is 13 residues long. Here the CDR3 DNA reads TGCAGCGTTTCCAGGGAAATGAACACTGAAGCTTTCTTT. Amino acid sequence: CSVSREMNTEAFF.

CDR3 coding DNA: TGTGCCAGCAGCCCCCGGAGGGGGGACACTGAAGCTTTCTTT. Translating gives CASSPRRGDTEAFF. The chain recombines TRBV4-2 with TRBJ1-1; a possible D gene is TRBD1 (6 bases). Per the germline V gene, CDR1 is LGHNA and CDR2 is YNFKEQ. The CDR3 has 14 residues. Trimming left V 4 bases short and J 3 bases short, with 12 bases between.

The rearrangement uses TRBV6-6 and TRBJ2-1; 10 bases are a match to TRBD2. Germline lookup yields CDR1 MNHNY and CDR2 SVGAGI (reference sequence). With 4 bases clipped from V and 9 bases from J, the junction kept 9 bases outside the gene matches. The length of the CDR3 is 15 residues. This chain's CDR3 is CASSSPSGGKVEQFF. DNA of the CDR3: TGTGCCAGCAGTTCCCCTAGCGGGGGAAAGGTTGAGCAGTTCTTC.

Here the CDR3 reads CASSQDGGQSYEQYF. The CDR3 nucleotides are TGTGCCAGCAGCCAAGATGGAGGACAGAGCTACGAGCAGTACTTC. The chain is built from TRBV3-1 and TRBJ2-7, with D maybe TRBD1 (6 bases). V lost 0 bases and J 3 bases, leaving 12 bases between the germline ends. The CDR3 length is 15 residues. Germline values: CDR1 LGHDT, CDR2 YNNKEL (reference sequence).

The V and J genes are TRBV9 and TRBJ2-3, with TRBD2 matching over 7 bases. The junction had 7 bases not matched to a gene; V was cut back by 4 bases and J by 2 bases. CDR1 is SGDLS and CDR2 is YYNGEE in the germline V gene. This CDR3 region has 15 residues. This chain's CDR3 is CASSPREGTTDTQYF. For the CDR3, the DNA is TGTGCCAGCAGCCCTAGGGAGGGGACCACAGATACGCAGTATTTT. The complete variable domain, with remaining parts taken from reference TRBV9 and TRBJ2-3, reads DSGVTQTPKHLITATGQRVTLRCSPRSGDLSVYWYQQSLDQGLQFLIQYYNGEERAKGNILERFSAQQFPDLHSELNLSSLELGDSALYFCASSPREGTTDTQYFGPGTRLTVL.